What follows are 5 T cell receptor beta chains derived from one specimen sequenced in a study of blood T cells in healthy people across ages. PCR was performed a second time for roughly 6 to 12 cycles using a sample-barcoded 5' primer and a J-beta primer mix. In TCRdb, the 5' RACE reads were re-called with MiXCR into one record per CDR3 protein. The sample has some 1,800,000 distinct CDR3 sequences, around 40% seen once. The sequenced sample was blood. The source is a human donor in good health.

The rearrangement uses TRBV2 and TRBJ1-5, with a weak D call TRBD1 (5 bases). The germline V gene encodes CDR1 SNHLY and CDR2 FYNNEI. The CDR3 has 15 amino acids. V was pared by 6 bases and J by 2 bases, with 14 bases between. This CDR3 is CASRGQGWGNQPQHF. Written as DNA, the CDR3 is TGTGCCAGCAGGGGCCAGGGTTGGGGCAATCAGCCCCAGCATTTT.

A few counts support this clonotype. The CDR3 DNA sequence: TGCAGCGTTCTAGGACTAGCGGGGAAAGAGACCCAGTACTTC. Encoded protein: CSVLGLAGKETQYF. V is TRBV29-1 and J is TRBJ2-5, with 12 bases identical to TRBD2. Germline V lookup: CDR1 SQVTM, CDR2 ANQGSEA. The CDR3 loop spans 14 amino acids. V lost 5 bases to trimming and J lost 3 bases; unmatched junction nucleotides: 4.

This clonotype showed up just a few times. CDR3 coding DNA: TGTGCCAGCAGCCCGACCGGACACCTGAGAGGTGAAAAACTGTTTTTT. It codes for CASSPTGHLRGEKLFF. The gene calls are TRBV27 and TRBJ1-4; D may be TRBD1 (5 bases). CDR1 and CDR2 from the germline V gene are MNHEY and SMNVEV (reference sequence). The CDR3 loop spans 16 amino acids. V was cut by 6 bases and J by 7 bases, with 21 bases left in between.

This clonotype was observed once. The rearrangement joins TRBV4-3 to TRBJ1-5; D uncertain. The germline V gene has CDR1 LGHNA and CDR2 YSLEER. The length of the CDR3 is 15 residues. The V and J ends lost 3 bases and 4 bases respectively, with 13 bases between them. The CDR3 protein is CASSHRLTANQPQHF. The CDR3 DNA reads TGCGCCAGCAGCCACCGACTGACTGCTAATCAGCCCCAGCATTTT.

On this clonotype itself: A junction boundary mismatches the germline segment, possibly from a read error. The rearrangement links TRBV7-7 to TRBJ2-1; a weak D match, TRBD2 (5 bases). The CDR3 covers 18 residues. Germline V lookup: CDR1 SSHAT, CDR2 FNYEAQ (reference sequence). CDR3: CASSLIEYSGVSYNEQFF. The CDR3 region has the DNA TGTGCTAGCAGCCTAATTGAGTACAGCGGAGTCTCTTACAATGAGCAGTTCTTC.